Below, 24 T cell receptor beta chains from the same sample are listed, as sequenced in a study of T cells in Graves' hyperthyroidism and ophthalmopathy (dated by TCRdb to between 2018 and 2020). The method was multiplex PCR. TCRdb lists the instrument as Illumina HiSeq 2000. TCR beta CDR3 regions were amplified from RNA transcripts. A first-round RT-PCR of the TCR CDR3 used the HTBI primer set with the Qiagen OneStep RT-PCR kit. TCRdb passed the public sequencing reads through fastp at Q25 and MiXCR, retaining productive beta sequences. Rows with a matching CDR3 protein are joined into one entry that keeps the most common DNA and genes. Recorded for this sample are 470,000 or so distinct CDR3 sequences; about 20% of them occurred a single time. Clones ranked in the top ten supply about 25% of the sample. The sequenced sample was blood. These TCRs come from a young man with Graves' hyperthyroidism.

The rearrangement uses TRBV6-2 or TRBV6-3 and TRBJ2-7; 7 bases map to TRBD1. The CDR3 is made up of 19 amino acids. Germline assignment: CDR1 MNHEY and CDR2 SVGEGT. J was trimmed by 2 bases and V by 8 bases; bases with no gene match: 24. CDR3 in DNA: TGTGCCAGCTCACCACTTAACCACCCCACAGGGGCAAGTACCTACGAGCAGTACTTC. It codes for CASSPLNHPTGASTYEQYF.

The table lists this clonotype with a few counts. The chain combines TRBV9 with TRBJ1-4; 10 bases match TRBD1. J gave up 8 bases and V 1 base, and 8 bases lay outside the gene matches. CDR3 length: 16 residues. Per germline, CDR1 SGDLS and CDR2 YYNGEE. The DNA of the CDR3 is TGTGCCAGCAGCGTAACCGGGACAGGGGTGGAAGAAAAACTGTTTTTT. Translated: CASSVTGTGVEEKLFF.

The genes are TRBV2 and TRBJ2-5; 11 nucleotides line up with TRBD2. Germline CDR1 reads SNHLY; CDR2 reads FYNNEI. The CDR3 is 14 residues long. The V segment lost 5 bases and the J segment 4 bases; nucleotides outside the gene matches: 3. The CDR3 sequence: CASSHGTSGETQYF. The CDR3 DNA follows: TGTGCCAGCAGTCACGGGACTAGCGGAGAGACCCAGTACTTC.

This clonotype showed up many times. V is TRBV13 and J is TRBJ1-1; 10 bases agree with TRBD1. CDR3 length equals 17 residues. Germline V lookup: CDR1 PRHDT, CDR2 FYEKMQ (reference sequence). Unmatched junction bases numbered 13, after V lost 5 bases and J lost 4 bases. CDR3 region: CASSPRTGGYPSTEAFF. CDR3 DNA sequence: TGTGCCAGCAGCCCACGGACAGGGGGATACCCGAGCACTGAAGCTTTCTTT.

This clonotype was recorded many times. This sequence joins TRBV12-3 or TRBV12-4 and TRBJ1-2, with 7 bases aligning to TRBD1. This CDR3 has 15 residues. Trimming cost V 7 bases and J 8 bases; bases outside gene matches: 16. The CDR3 nucleotides read TGTGCCAGCACCTCCCCGGGGGGACAGATAAGCGGCTACACCTTC. It is translated as CASTSPGGQISGYTF.

The CDR3 nucleotides are TGTGCCTGGCGTCCAGGGGACTGGGACACTGAAGCTTTCTTT. Its protein product is CAWRPGDWDTEAFF. The chain is built from TRBV30 and TRBJ1-1; the D gene is possibly TRBD1 (6 bases). Deletions cut 5 bases from V and 3 bases from J, with 16 bases between. CDR1 and CDR2 from the germline V gene are GTSNPN and SVGIG (reference sequence). This CDR3 has 14 amino acids. The variable domain in full, completed from reference TRBV30 and TRBJ1-1, reads SQTIHQWPATLVQPVGSPLSLECTVEGTSNPNLYWYRQAAGRGLQLLFYSVGIGQISSEVPQNLSASRPQDRQFILSSKKLLLSDSGFYLCAWRPGDWDTEAFFGQGTRLTVV.

This clonotype was found many times. J is TRBJ1-2 and V is TRBV19; D possibly corresponds to TRBD1 (6 bases). The CDR3 loop spans 14 amino acids. Germline lookup yields CDR1 LNHDA and CDR2 SQIVND (reference sequence). V gave up 5 bases and J gave up 6 bases, with 16 bases separating them. The DNA of the CDR3 is TGTGCCAGTAGTTCCCACAGGGAAGGTAATGGCTACACCTTC. Protein: CASSSHREGNGYTF.

This clonotype was detected many times. The chain carries TRBV4-1 and TRBJ2-7; TRBD1 matches 8 bases. V was pared by 2 bases and J by 7 bases, with 13 bases of the junction left unmatched. The CDR3 is 16 residues long. The germline V gene has CDR1 MGHRA and CDR2 YSYEKL. The CDR3 loop reads CASSQPGQGGTEEQYF. For the CDR3, the DNA is TGCGCCAGCAGCCAACCTGGACAGGGCGGGACTGAGGAGCAGTACTTC.

Only one count was recorded for this clonotype. The genes are TRBV6-1 and TRBJ1-5, with D perhaps TRBD1 (6 bases). CDR1 is MNHNS, CDR2 SASEGT, per germline. V shed 7 bases and J shed 7 bases, with 14 bases lying between them. The CDR3 loop spans 13 amino acids. CDR3 in amino acids: CASTTGARQPQHF. In nucleotides, the CDR3 is TGTGCCAGCACAACGGGGGCAAGGCAGCCCCAGCATTTT.

This clonotype has a handful of counts. The chain joins TRBV19 to TRBJ1-1; D gene ambiguous. The CDR3 is made up of 15 amino acids. V dropped 3 bases and J dropped 4 bases, with 15 bases sitting between them. CDR1 is LNHDA, CDR2 SQIVND, per germline (reference sequence). The CDR3 here is CASSIGAGGGTEAFF. The CDR3 DNA sequence: TGTGCCAGTAGTATCGGCGCAGGCGGTGGCACTGAAGCTTTCTTT. The variable domain in full, with the rest retrieved from reference TRBV19 and TRBJ1-1, is DGGITQSPKYLFRKEGQNVTLSCEQNLNHDAMYWYRQDPGQGLRLIYYSQIVNDFQKGDIAEGYSVSREKKESFPLTVTSAQKNPTAFYLCASSIGAGGGTEAFFGQGTRLTVV.

Regarding this clonotype: A much larger clone sits a single nucleotide away, making a read error possible. J is TRBJ2-2 and V is TRBV11-2; 7 nucleotides line up with TRBD2. Germline V lookup: CDR1 SGHAT, CDR2 FQNNGV. V dropped 5 bases and J dropped 3; count of bases not matched to a gene: 18. The length of the CDR3 is 19 residues. The CDR3 here is CASSTRMGVLAAYTGELFF. The CDR3 nucleotides read TGTGCCAGCAGCACTAGGATGGGAGTGCTAGCGGCGTACACCGGGGAGCTGTTTTTT.

The chain has TRBV20-1 and TRBJ2-7, with TRBD1 as a possible D gene (5 bases). Germline V gives CDR1 DFQATT, CDR2 SNEGSKA (reference sequence). The CDR3 runs 14 residues. Trimming took off 0 bases at V and 4 bases at J, with 13 bases between the two ends. The CDR3, as DNA: TGCAGTGCTAGAGATCTAGGCAGGGTGTACGAGCAGTACTTC. Amino acids: CSARDLGRVYEQYF.

The chain joins TRBV25-1 to TRBJ2-7; D possibly corresponds to TRBD1 (5 bases). V lost 8 bases, J lost 1 base, and 15 bases lay in between. The CDR3 totals 14 residues. The germline gives CDR1 MGHDK, CDR2 SYGVNS. CDR3: CASRVAGQSYEQYF. The CDR3 DNA sequence: TGTGCCAGCCGTGTCGCAGGGCAATCCTACGAGCAGTACTTC.

This clonotype was picked up many times. The V gene is TRBV2, the J gene TRBJ1-2, with D maybe TRBD1 (5 bases). The CDR3 has 17 residues. V gave up 6 bases and J gave up 8 bases, with 28 bases separating them. Germline V gene lookup returns CDR1 SNHLY and CDR2 FYNNEI. The DNA for the CDR3 is TGTGCCAGCAGCGTAAGCTGGGACCGGACTGCTGTCCCAGGCTACACCTTC. Translated, it gives CASSVSWDRTAVPGYTF. Full variable domain (outside the CDR3, taken from reference TRBV2 and TRBJ1-2): EPEVTQTPSHQVTQMGQEVILRCVPISNHLYFYWYRQILGQKVEFLVSFYNNEISEKSEIFDDQFSVERPDGSNFTLKIRSTKLEDSAMYFCASSVSWDRTAVPGYTFGSGTRLTVV.

Only a few counts were recorded for this clonotype. A much larger clone differs from this one at a single base, so this may be a read error. The genes are TRBV11-2 and TRBJ1-1; TRBD1 matches 8 bases. CDR3 length: 16 residues. From germline, CDR1 is SGHAT and CDR2 FQNNGV. The CDR3 here is CASSSFPGQANTEACF. The DNA of the CDR3 is TGTGCCAGCAGCTCCTTTCCGGGACAGGCGAACACTGAAGCTTGCTTT. Variable domain in full (rest from reference TRBV11-2 and TRBJ1-1): EAGVAQSPRYKIIEKRQSVAFWCNPISGHATLYWYQQILGQGPKLLIQFQNNGVVDDSQLPKDRFSAERLKGVDSTLKIQPAKLEDSAVYLCASSSFPGQANTEACFGQGTRLTVV.

This clonotype was picked up many times. The chain employs TRBV28 and TRBJ1-5; 10 bases align to TRBD1. Germline CDR1 is MDHEN and CDR2 is SYDVKM. This CDR3 is 16 amino acids long. J gave up 5 bases and V 6 bases, and 10 bases lay outside the gene matches. The CDR3 DNA follows: TGTGCCAGCAGCTTGTACAGGACAGGGGGGCATCAGCCCCAGCATTTT. This sequence encodes CASSLYRTGGHQPQHF.

This clonotype was picked up many times. The V gene is TRBV2, the J gene TRBJ2-7, with 7 bases fitting TRBD1. This CDR3 has 17 residues. The germline CDR1 and CDR2 sequences are SNHLY and FYNNEI. Trimming at V came to 6 bases and at J to 0 bases, leaving 14 bases not matched to a gene. The CDR3, as DNA: TGTGCCAGCAGGGAGACCGCTCTCCGGGACAGCTCCTACGAGCAGTACTTC. Translated, it gives CASRETALRDSSYEQYF.

Many counts were recorded for this clonotype. The chain recombines TRBV5-1 with TRBJ1-1; the D gene is possibly TRBD1 (5 bases). This CDR3 has 15 residues. The germline V gene has CDR1 SGHRS and CDR2 YFSETQ. V lost 5 bases to trimming and J lost 1 base, with 15 bases between them. As DNA, the CDR3 is TGCGCCAGCAGGGGGGACCGAGCGGCGAACACTGAAGCTTTCTTT. This translates into CASRGDRAANTEAFF. The full variable domain, completed using reference TRBV5-1 and TRBJ1-1, is KAGVTQTPRYLIKTRGQQVTLSCSPISGHRSVSWYQQTPGQGLQFLFEYFSETQRNKGNFPGRFSGRQFSNSRSEMNVSTLELGDSALYLCASRGDRAANTEAFFGQGTRLTVV.

This clonotype was picked up many times. The chain employs TRBV11-2 and TRBJ2-5, with a possible D match to TRBD1 (6 bases). CDR1 SGHAT and CDR2 FQNNGV come from the germline V gene. The CDR3 is made up of 15 amino acids. V dropped 1 base and J dropped 5 bases, with 14 bases sitting between them. CDR3 DNA sequence: TGTGCCAGCAGCTTAGGGGCCAGGGGCCACGAGACCCAGTACTTC. Protein sequence: CASSLGARGHETQYF.

The sample holds many counts of this clonotype. CDR3 nucleotides: TGTGCCAGCAGTTTCAAACAGGGGAGCAATCAGCCCCAGCATTTT. Amino acid sequence: CASSFKQGSNQPQHF. The J gene is TRBJ1-5, the V gene TRBV28; 7 bases agree with TRBD1. CDR3 length equals 15 residues. The junction had 3 bases not matched to a gene; V was cut back by 3 bases and J by 1 base. Germline values: CDR1 MDHEN, CDR2 SYDVKM.

A single count supports this clonotype. V usage is TRBV3-1 and J usage is TRBJ1-1; weak D call: TRBD1 (6 bases). The ends were cut back, 4 bases at V and 2 bases at J, with 26 bases in the middle. This CDR3 has 19 residues. The germline V gene encodes CDR1 LGHDT and CDR2 YNNKEL (reference sequence). The CDR3 sequence is CASSPKTPQGRTTNTEAFF. CDR3 nucleotide sequence: TGTGCCAGCAGCCCTAAAACCCCACAGGGCCGCACTACTAACACTGAAGCTTTCTTT.

There are many counts of this clonotype. The chain joins TRBV27 to TRBJ2-5, with 13 bases fitting TRBD2. CDR1 is MNHEY, CDR2 SMNVEV, per germline (reference sequence). With 6 bases clipped from V and 0 bases from J, the junction kept 16 bases outside the gene matches. The CDR3 length is 20 residues. CDR3 residues: CASSPDRLAGGLLYQETQYF. DNA for the CDR3: TGTGCCAGCAGCCCCGACCGACTAGCGGGGGGTCTCCTGTACCAAGAGACCCAGTACTTC.

This clonotype was counted many times. V usage is TRBV12-3 or TRBV12-4 and J usage is TRBJ1-2; perhaps TRBD1 as D (5 bases). Trimming removed 0 bases at V and 4 bases at J, with 12 bases between. CDR3 length: 15 amino acids. The CDR3, as DNA: TGTGCCAGCAGTTTAGCGAGACAGCGGGGCTATGGCTACACCTTC. This codes for CASSLARQRGYGYTF.

This clonotype was seen many times. The V call is TRBV27, the J call TRBJ2-5; 14 bases agree with TRBD2. The germline CDR1 and CDR2 sequences are MNHEY and SMNVEV (reference sequence). The CDR3 covers 15 residues. V trimming: 7 bases; J trimming: 4 bases; junction bases outside the gene matches: 5. The CDR3 nucleotides read TGTGCCAGCAAGACTAGCGGGGGGGCCAGAGAGACCCAGTACTTC. Encoded protein: CASKTSGGARETQYF.